This T cell receptor beta chain was recorded in a study of long-term antiretroviral therapy in people with HIV. Broader study findings: Following ART, diversity rose but still fell short of transplant donor controls.

This was the immunoSEQ v3.0 assay at survey level. TCRdb's copy holds only in-frame clones and misses some; the assay was immunoSEQ multiplex PCR. The table records some 35,000 clones, roughly 82% of them present only once. At least two post-ART and at least one pre-ART PBMC sample were available for each donor. Comment on this clone: What it recognizes is unknown.

CDR1 is SQVTM, CDR2 ANQGSEA, per germline. The CDR3 has 16 amino acids. V lost 4 bases to trimming and J lost 0 bases, with 16 bases between them. The sequencing here drew on unsorted PBMCs, taken 0.6 years after starting antiretroviral therapy. The V gene is TRBV29-1, the J gene TRBJ1-5; a weak D match, TRBD1 (6 bases). The source is a man younger than 35 with HIV. CDR3 residues: CSVAERGGDSNQPQHF. The CDR3 nucleotides are TGCAGCGTTGCAGAAAGAGGGGGGGATAGCAATCAGCCCCAGCATTTT.